These 15 T cell receptor beta chains share one sample of origin, sequenced in a study of cytomegalovirus exposure and HLA in healthy donors. The PCR was carried out with 60 Vbeta primers and 13 Jbeta primers. Generated by immunoSEQ multiplex PCR, the TCRdb table keeps only in-frame clones and is missing some. The sample has roughly 100,000 clones, approximately 82% seen once. Sequencing used PBMCs. These TCRs come from a female donor in good health and CMV-seropositive.

A word on this clone: The junction departs from germline at one end; a sequencing error may be responsible. The chain has TRBV7-9 and TRBJ2-7, with D uncertain. Germline lookup yields CDR1 SEHNR and CDR2 FQNEAQ (reference sequence). The CDR3 is 16 amino acids. CDR3 coding DNA: TGTTCCAGCAGCTTAGGCGGCCAGCTGGGCTCCTACGAGCAGTACTTC. Protein: CSSSLGGQLGSYEQYF.

The rearrangement uses TRBV30 and TRBJ2-2; 14 bases line up with TRBD2. Germline V gene data show CDR1 as GTSNPN and CDR2 as SVGIG (reference sequence). V was pared by 4 bases and J by 3 bases, with 4 bases of the junction left unmatched. The CDR3 length is 16 residues. CDR3 DNA: TGTGCCTGGACCGGGACTAGCGGGAGCCACACCGGGGAGCTGTTTTTT. Amino acid sequence: CAWTGTSGSHTGELFF.

This sequence joins TRBV4-1 and TRBJ1-6; TRBD1 might be the D (6 bases). Germline CDR1 and CDR2: MGHRA and YSYEKL. This CDR3 comprises 16 residues. Between the trimmed V and J ends, which lost 0 bases and 8 bases, there was a span of 14 bases. The CDR3 loop reads CASSQDIQGTHSPLHF. CDR3 DNA: TGCGCCAGCAGCCAAGATATACAGGGAACTCATTCACCCCTCCACTTT.

In this sample, this clone turned up once. The chain couples TRBV7-9 to TRBJ2-1, with D possibly being TRBD2 (6 bases). Germline V gene sequence: CDR1 SEHNR, CDR2 FQNEAQ (reference sequence). V lost 5 bases, J lost 2 bases, and 13 bases lay in between. The CDR3 runs to 15 residues. CDR3 sequence (DNA): TGTGCCAGCAGCCAAAAGGGGACTGCCTACAATGAGCAGTTCTTC. Translation gives CASSQKGTAYNEQFF.

The chain employs TRBV15 and TRBJ2-2; possible D gene TRBD1, 5 bases. CDR1 LNHNV and CDR2 YYDKDF come from the germline V gene (reference sequence). Trimming took 9 bases from V and 5 from J, leaving 13 bases between them. CDR3 size: 13 residues. CDR3 in amino acids: CATSSGLTGELFF. The CDR3, as DNA: TGTGCCACTAGTTCAGGGTTGACCGGGGAGCTGTTTTTT.

This chain connects TRBV5-1 to TRBJ1-1; D is unresolved. Germline V lookup: CDR1 SGHRS, CDR2 YFSETQ. Trimming removed 4 bases from V and 0 bases from J, with 7 bases in between. The CDR3 has 13 amino acids. The CDR3 bases are TGCGCCAGCAGCACCAACATGAACACTGAAGCTTTCTTT. Translating gives CASSTNMNTEAFF.

The table lists this clone with a few counts. This CDR3 is CASRQQGWETQYF. The CDR3 nucleotides are TGTGCCAGCAGGCAACAGGGTTGGGAGACCCAGTACTTC. This chain joins TRBV6-5 and TRBJ2-5, with TRBD1 as a possible D gene (6 bases). CDR1 MNHEY and CDR2 SVGAGI come from the germline V gene. The CDR3 is 13 amino acids. V was clipped by 6 bases and J by 5 bases, with 13 bases between them.

The chain uses TRBV14 and TRBJ2-3; TRBD2 matches 7 bases. This CDR3 contains 17 residues. CDR1 SGHDN and CDR2 FVKESK come from the germline V gene. The J segment lost 6 bases and the V segment lost 4 bases, leaving 16 bases of the junction unmatched. CDR3 sequence (DNA): TGTGCCAGCAGCCCTTCTCCTAGCGGAGATGGGGGGGATACGCAGTATTTT. Protein sequence: CASSPSPSGDGGDTQYF.

V is TRBV7-2 and J is TRBJ1-2; no clear D. The V gene lost 1 base and the J gene lost 0 bases, with 6 bases spanning the gap. Germline V lookup: CDR1 SGHTA, CDR2 FQGNSA. This CDR3 has 14 amino acids. CDR3 nucleotides: TGTGCCAGCAGCTTAGGGGCAGCTAACTATGGCTACACCTTC. Residues: CASSLGAANYGYTF.

The genes are TRBV7-9 and TRBJ1-3, with 10 bases that match TRBD1. After removal of 5 bases from V and 3 bases from J, the junction contained 4 bases not matched to a gene. The germline gives CDR1 SEHNR, CDR2 FQNEAQ (reference sequence). The CDR3 contains 15 residues. CDR3 region: CASSRDRGFGNTIYF. The CDR3 DNA follows: TGTGCCAGCAGCCGGGACAGGGGTTTTGGAAACACCATATATTTT.

V and J are TRBV18 and TRBJ2-1; TRBD2 agrees at 14 bases. The CDR3 is 16 residues long. CDR1 and CDR2 from the germline V gene are KGHSH and LQKENI. The V segment lost 5 bases and the J segment 9 bases; nucleotides outside the gene matches: 9. In DNA, the CDR3 is TGTGCCAGCTCAACAACCGGGACTAGCGGGAGTTGTGAGCAGTTCTTC. This encodes CASSTTGTSGSCEQFF.

The chain carries TRBV5-6 and TRBJ1-1; 8 bases are a match to TRBD1. Germline CDR1 reads SGHDT; CDR2 reads YYEEEE. CDR3 size: 16 residues. The V segment lost 3 bases and the J segment 1 base; nucleotides outside the gene matches: 8. DNA for the CDR3: TGTGCCAGCAGCTCCCGGGACAGGAGCCCGAACACTGAAGCTTTCTTT. Protein product: CASSSRDRSPNTEAFF. Full variable domain (outside the CDR3, taken from reference TRBV5-6 and TRBJ1-1): DAGVTQSPTHLIKTRGQQVTLRCSPKSGHDTVSWYQQALGQGPQFIFQYYEEEERQRGNFPDRFSGHQFPNYSSELNVNALLLGDSALYLCASSSRDRSPNTEAFFGQGTRLTVV.

The chain couples TRBV5-5 to TRBJ2-7; D gene unclear. Germline CDR1 SGHKS, CDR2 YYEKEE (reference sequence). Trimming removed 0 bases at V and 4 bases at J, with 8 bases between. The CDR3 length is 13 residues. CDR3 sequence (DNA): TGTGCCAGCAGCTTGGCCGCGGTTTACGAGCAGTACTTC. It specifies CASSLAAVYEQYF.

The chain is built from TRBV25-1 and TRBJ1-2; 8 bases are shared with TRBD1. Per germline, CDR1 MGHDK and CDR2 SYGVNS. The CDR3 sequence is 13 residues long. V lost 4 bases, J lost 5 bases, and 3 bases stayed unmatched. The CDR3 is CASSAGGGYGYTF. DNA for the CDR3: TGTGCCAGCAGTGCAGGGGGCGGGTATGGCTACACCTTC.

This chain joins TRBV15 and TRBJ1-1; the D gene is possibly TRBD1 (6 bases). V was pared by 3 bases and J by 1 base, with 18 bases between. The CDR3 loop spans 17 amino acids. The V gene's germline CDR1 is LNHNV and CDR2 YYDKDF (reference sequence). This CDR3 is CATSSWGPFRGNTEAFF. The DNA of the CDR3 is TGTGCCACCAGCAGCTGGGGGCCGTTTAGAGGGAACACTGAAGCTTTCTTT.